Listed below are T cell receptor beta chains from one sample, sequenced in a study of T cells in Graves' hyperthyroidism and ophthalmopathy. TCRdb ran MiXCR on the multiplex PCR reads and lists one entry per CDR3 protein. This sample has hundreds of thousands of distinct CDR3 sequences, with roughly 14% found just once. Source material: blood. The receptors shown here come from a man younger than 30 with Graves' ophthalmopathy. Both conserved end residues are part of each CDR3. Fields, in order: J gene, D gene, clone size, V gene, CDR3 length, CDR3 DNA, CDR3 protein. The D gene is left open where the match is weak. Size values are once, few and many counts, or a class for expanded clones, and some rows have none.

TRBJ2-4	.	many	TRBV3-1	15	TGTGCCAGCAGCCCGACGGCGGGGACCAAAAACATTCAGTACTTC	CASSPTAGTKNIQYF
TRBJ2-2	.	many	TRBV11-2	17	TGTGCCAGCAGCTTAGATCCGGGCCTCCCGAGGACCGGGGAGCTGTTTTTT	CASSLDPGLPRTGELFF
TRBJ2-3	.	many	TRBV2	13	TGTGCCAGCAGCGACCGGCCCACAGATACGCAGTATTTT	CASSDRPTDTQYF
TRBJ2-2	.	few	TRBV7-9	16	TGTGCCAGCAGCTTAGATGCGGTAATTATTTCCGGGGAGCTGTTTTTT	CASSLDAVIISGELFF
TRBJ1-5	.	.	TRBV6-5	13	TGTGCCAGCAGTTGGCAGTATAATCAGCCCCAGCATTTT	CASSWQYNQPQHF
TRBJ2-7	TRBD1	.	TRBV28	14	TGTGCCAGCAATACCAGACAGGGAACCCACGAGCAGTACTTC	CASNTRQGTHEQYF
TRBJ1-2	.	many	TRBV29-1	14	TGCAGCGTCCAAATTTGGGACAATAACTATGGCTACACCTTC	CSVQIWDNNYGYTF
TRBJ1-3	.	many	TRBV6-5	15	TGTGCCAGCAGTTACTCCGGGGCCCCTGGAAACACCATATATTTT	CASSYSGAPGNTIYF
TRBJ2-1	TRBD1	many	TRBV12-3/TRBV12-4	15	TGTGCCAGCAGTAGACGGACAGGGGGCCTGAATGAGCAGTTCTTC	CASSRRTGGLNEQFF
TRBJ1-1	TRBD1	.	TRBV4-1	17	TGCGCCAGCAGCCAAGATCGACAGGGGATCGTGGACACTGAAGCTTTCTTT	CASSQDRQGIVDTEAFF
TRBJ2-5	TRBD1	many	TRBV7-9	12	TGTGCCACCCGGGACAGCCAAGAGACCCAGTACTTC	CATRDSQETQYF
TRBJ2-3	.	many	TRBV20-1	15	TGCAGTGCTAGTCTCGCTAGCGCCCGCACAGATACGCAGTATTTT	CSASLASARTDTQYF
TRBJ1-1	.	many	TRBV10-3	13	TGTGCCATCACCCAGACAGATATTACTGAAGCTTTCTTT	CAITQTDITEAFF
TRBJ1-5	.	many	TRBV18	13	TGTGCCAGCTCACAGGGAGGGTATCAGCCCCAGCATTTT	CASSQGGYQPQHF
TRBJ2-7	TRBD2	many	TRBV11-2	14	TGTGCCAGCAGCTCCCCGCGGGGGAGGCACGAGCAGTACTTC	CASSSPRGRHEQYF
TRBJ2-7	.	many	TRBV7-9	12	TGTGCCAGCAGGCAGGGATTCTACGAGCAGTACTTC	CASRQGFYEQYF
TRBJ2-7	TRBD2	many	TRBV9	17	TGTGCCAGCAGCGGGAGACTAGCGGACCTTGATCCCTACGAGCAGTACTTC	CASSGRLADLDPYEQYF
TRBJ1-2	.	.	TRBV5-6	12	TGTGCCAGCAGCTTGGTGGGGCAGGGCTACACCTTC	CASSLVGQGYTF
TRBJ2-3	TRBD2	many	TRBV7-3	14	TGTGCCAGTAGTCTGACTAGCGGCACAGATACGCAGTATTTT	CASSLTSGTDTQYF
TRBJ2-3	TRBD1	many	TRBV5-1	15	TGCGCCAGCAGCAGCTGGGACAGGACAACAGATACGCAGTATTTT	CASSSWDRTTDTQYF
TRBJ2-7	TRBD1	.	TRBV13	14	TGTGCCAGCAGCTTACGGGACAGGGTATCCGAGCAGTACTTC	CASSLRDRVSEQYF
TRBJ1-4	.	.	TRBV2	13	TGTGCCAGCAGTGGACAGATCGGCGAAAAACTGTTTTTT	CASSGQIGEKLFF
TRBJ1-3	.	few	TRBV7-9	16	TGTGCCAGCAGCCGGTGGACGGGTGGCTTTGGAAACACCATATATTTT	CASSRWTGGFGNTIYF
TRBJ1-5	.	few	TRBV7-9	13	TGTGCCAGCAGCTCGTCAAGCAATCAGCCCCAGCATTTT	CASSSSSNQPQHF
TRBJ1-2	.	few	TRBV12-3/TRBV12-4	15	TGTGCCAGCAGTTGGGAGCCGACAGGCCACTATGGCTACACCTTC	CASSWEPTGHYGYTF
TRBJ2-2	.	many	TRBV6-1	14	TGTGCCAGCAGTGAATCTGGGGAGGCCGGGGAGCTGTTTTTT	CASSESGEAGELFF
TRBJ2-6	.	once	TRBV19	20	TGTGCCAGTAGTATAGCTTCTCCGGGACATATAAACTCTGGCGCCAACGTCCTGACTTTC	CASSIASPGHINSGANVLTF
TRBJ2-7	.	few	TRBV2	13	TGTGCCAGCGGCCGGGGAGCTGGCTACGAGCAGTACTTC	CASGRGAGYEQYF
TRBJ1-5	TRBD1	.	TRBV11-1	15	TGTGCCAGCAGCTCGCAGGGGGGGAGCAATCAGCCCCAGCATTTT	CASSSQGGSNQPQHF
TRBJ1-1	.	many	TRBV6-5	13	TGTGCCAGCAGTTACGGGAGAAACTCGATAACTTTCTTT	CASSYGRNSITFF
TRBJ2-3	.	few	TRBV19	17	TGTGCCAGTAGTATCGGAGGGTCGGAGGGAATCAGAGATACGCAGTATTTT	CASSIGGSEGIRDTQYF
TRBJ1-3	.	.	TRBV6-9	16	TGTGCCAGCAGTTTGAGCAGCTTGAGCTCTGGAAACACCATATATTTT	CASSLSSLSSGNTIYF
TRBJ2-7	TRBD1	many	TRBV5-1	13	TGCGCCAGCCAACCGGGACAGGGCGCCGAGCAGTACTTC	CASQPGQGAEQYF
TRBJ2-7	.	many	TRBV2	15	TGTGCCAGCACCTCCCGAGCGGGTGGGGACTACGAGCAGTACTTC	CASTSRAGGDYEQYF
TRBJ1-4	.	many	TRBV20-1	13	TGCAGTGCTAGACCCAGGATGAATGAAAAACTGTTTTTT	CSARPRMNEKLFF
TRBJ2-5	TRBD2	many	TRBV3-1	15	TGTGCCAGCAGCCGGCCCGCTGGGAGGGCGGAGACCCAGTACTTC	CASSRPAGRAETQYF
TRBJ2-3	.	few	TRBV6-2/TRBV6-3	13	TGTGCCAGCTGGGGGACGGGCACAGATACGCAGTATTTT	CASWGTGTDTQYF
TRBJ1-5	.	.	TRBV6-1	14	TGTGCCAGCAATCCTAACGGGGGCAGTCAGCCCCAGCATTTT	CASNPNGGSQPQHF
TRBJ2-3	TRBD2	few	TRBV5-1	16	TGCGCCAGCAGCTTGGGCGCGACTAGCGGCACAGATACGCAGTATTTT	CASSLGATSGTDTQYF
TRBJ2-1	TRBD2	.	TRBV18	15	TGTGCCAGCTCACCTGGGGCGGGGGGCCCCAATGAGCAGTTCTTC	CASSPGAGGPNEQFF
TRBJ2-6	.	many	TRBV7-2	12	TGTGCCAGCAGACCGGGGGCCAACGTCCTGACTTTC	CASRPGANVLTF
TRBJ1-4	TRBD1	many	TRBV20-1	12	TGCAGCGGAAGGGGGCCTAATGAAAAACTGTTTTTT	CSGRGPNEKLFF
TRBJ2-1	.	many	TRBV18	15	TGTGCCAGCTCACAGGCGTACAGCTCCTACAATGAGCAGTTCTTC	CASSQAYSSYNEQFF
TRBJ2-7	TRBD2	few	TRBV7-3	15	TGTGCCAGCAGCTTCGGGACTAGCGGGAACTACGAGCAGTACTTC	CASSFGTSGNYEQYF
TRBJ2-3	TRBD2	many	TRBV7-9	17	TGTGCCAGCAGGCTAGCCGCTAGCGGGAGGGCCATAGATACGCAGTATTTT	CASRLAASGRAIDTQYF
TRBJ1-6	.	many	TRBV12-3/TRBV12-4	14	TGTGCCAGCACCCCGGCGGCTGTTTATTCACCCCTCCACTTT	CASTPAAVYSPLHF
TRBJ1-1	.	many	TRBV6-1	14	TGTGCCAGCGGGGCCGGGGGGGGCTCTACTGAAGCTTTCTTT	CASGAGGGSTEAFF
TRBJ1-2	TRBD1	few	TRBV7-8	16	TGTGCCAGCAGCCCTAGGACAGGGGATATTAACTATGGCTACACCTTC	CASSPRTGDINYGYTF
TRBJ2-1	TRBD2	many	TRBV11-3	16	TGTGCCAGCGCCTACCCTTCGGCGGGGGCCTACAATGAGCAGTTCTTC	CASAYPSAGAYNEQFF
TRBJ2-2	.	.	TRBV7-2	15	TGTGCCAGCAGCTCCCCGGACTTATACACCGGGGAGCTGTTTTTT	CASSSPDLYTGELFF
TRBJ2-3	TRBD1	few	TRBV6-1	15	TGTGCCAGCAGTGAGTACAGGGGGCAAGCAGATACGCAGTATTTT	CASSEYRGQADTQYF
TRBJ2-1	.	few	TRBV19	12	TGTGCCAGTAGTAACTGGAACAATGAGCAGTTCTTC	CASSNWNNEQFF
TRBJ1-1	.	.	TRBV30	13	TGTGCCTGGAGGCCTCAGGGGTTCACTGAAGCTTTCTTT	CAWRPQGFTEAFF